The present TCR beta chain was sequenced within a study of early T cells in non-severe SARS-CoV-2 infection. Study observations and caveats: VDJdb matching, biased toward anti-spike CD8 responses, missed private and CD4 specificities.

The CDR3 has 11 residues. The germline V gene has CDR1 SGHDT and CDR2 YYEEEE. The ends were cut back, 1 base at V and 7 bases at J, with 6 bases in the middle. This clonotype was seen repeatedly, ten times or more. Its antigen is currently unknown. Individual cDNA molecules carried attached unique molecular identifiers. TCRdb re-called the 5' RACE reads through MiXCR, storing one row per CDR3 protein. This sample has approximately 28,000 distinct CDR3 sequences, with about 4.3% found just once. The rearrangement links TRBV5-6 to TRBJ2-7; TRBD1 might be the D (6 bases). This sequence was found in an adult who was a healthcare worker with PCR-confirmed SARS-CoV-2 infection or an uninfected control (not recorded which). This specimen consisted of whole blood, obtained at baseline. CDR3: CASSLQGEQYF. CDR3 DNA sequence: TGTGCCAGCAGCTTGCAGGGGGAGCAGTACTTC.